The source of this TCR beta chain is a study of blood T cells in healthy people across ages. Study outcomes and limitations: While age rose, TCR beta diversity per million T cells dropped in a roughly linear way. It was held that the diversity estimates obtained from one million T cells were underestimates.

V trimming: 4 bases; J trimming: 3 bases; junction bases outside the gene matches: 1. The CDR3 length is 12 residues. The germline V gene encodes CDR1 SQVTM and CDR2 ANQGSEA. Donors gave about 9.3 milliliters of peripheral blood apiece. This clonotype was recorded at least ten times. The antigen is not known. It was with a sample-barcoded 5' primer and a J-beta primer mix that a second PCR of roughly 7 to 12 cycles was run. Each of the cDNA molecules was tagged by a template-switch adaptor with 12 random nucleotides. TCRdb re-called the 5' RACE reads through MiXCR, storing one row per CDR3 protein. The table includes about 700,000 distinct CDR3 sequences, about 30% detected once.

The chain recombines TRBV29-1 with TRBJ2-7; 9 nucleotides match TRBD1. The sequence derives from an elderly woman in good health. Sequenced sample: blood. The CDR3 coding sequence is TGCAGCGTTGGGACAGGGGTCTACGAGCAGTACTTC. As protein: CSVGTGVYEQYF.